The 17 T cell receptor beta chains below were found in one sample sequenced in a study of cytomegalovirus exposure and HLA in healthy donors. PCR employed 60 Vbeta and 13 Jbeta primers. Clones were read by immunoSEQ multiplex PCR, and TCRdb kept only the in-frame ones, dropping some. The sample contains around 50,000 clones, about four fifths of which appear only once. The sequencing input was PBMCs. These receptors originate from a man aged 35-49 years in good health and CMV-seronegative.

The chain joins TRBV11-1 to TRBJ2-1; maybe TRBD2 (5 bases). Germline V gene data show CDR1 as SGHAT and CDR2 as FQDESV (reference sequence). This CDR3 has 16 residues. V was trimmed by 0 bases and J by 1 base, leaving 10 bases between them. CDR3 residues: CASSLAFPGSYNEQFF. The DNA for the CDR3 is TGTGCCAGCAGCTTAGCGTTCCCGGGATCCTACAATGAGCAGTTCTTC.

This chain joins TRBV6-5 and TRBJ2-5; 7 positions agree with TRBD2. The J call may be incorrect, as the DNA end agrees better with TRBJ2-7. Germline V gives CDR1 MNHEY, CDR2 SVGAGI. The CDR3 has 14 residues. CDR3 sequence: CASSKGRDYCEQYF. The CDR3 region has the DNA TGTGCCAGCAGTAAGGGCCGGGACTACTGCGAGCAGTACTTC.

On this clone: The conserved closing phenylalanine or tryptophan is absent in this CDR3, likely reflecting a read error. The chain combines TRBV4-3 with TRBJ1-1; TRBD1 agrees at 7 bases. Germline CDR1 is LGHNA and CDR2 is YSLEER. The CDR3 covers 18 residues. Unmatched junction bases numbered 10, after V lost 0 bases and J lost 0 bases. CDR3 bases: TGCGCCAGCAGCCAAGATCAGGGGACAGCGACTATGAACACTGAAGCTTTCCTT. Its protein is CASSQDQGTATMNTEAFL.

The gene calls are TRBV6-5 and TRBJ1-2; 9 nucleotides align to TRBD1. The V gene end was trimmed by 5 bases and the J gene end by 7 bases; junction bases not matched to a gene: 8. Per germline, CDR1 MNHEY and CDR2 SVGAGI. The CDR3 is 14 residues long. The CDR3 sequence is CASSPSTGGGGYTF. As DNA, the CDR3 is TGTGCCAGCAGTCCAAGCACAGGGGGCGGTGGCTACACCTTC.

This chain connects TRBV2 to TRBJ1-5; D is ambiguous. This CDR3 comprises 14 residues. The V gene lost 3 bases and the J gene lost 5 bases, with 11 bases spanning the gap. Germline V lookup: CDR1 SNHLY, CDR2 FYNNEI. Here the CDR3 reads CASSERSRDQPQHF. CDR3 nucleotide sequence: TGTGCCAGCAGTGAGAGATCCCGGGATCAGCCCCAGCATTTT.

This clone was detected only once. J is TRBJ2-3 and V is TRBV29-1; D is undetermined. This CDR3 is 13 amino acids long. Trimming pared 5 bases from V and 2 bases from J, leaving 11 bases between. CDR1 and CDR2 from the germline V gene are SQVTM and ANQGSEA. The CDR3, as DNA: TGCAGCGTTCTTCTACCAATCACAGATACGCAGTATTTT. Residues: CSVLLPITDTQYF.

CDR3 bases: TGTGCCAGCAGGAACAGGGGTATTTTCAATCAGCCCCAGCATTTT. Translating gives CASRNRGIFNQPQHF. The chain carries TRBV28 and TRBJ1-5; TRBD1 matches 7 bases. CDR3 length: 15 amino acids. Germline lookup yields CDR1 MDHEN and CDR2 SYDVKM. J gave up 3 bases and V 6 bases, and 8 bases lay outside the gene matches.

The rearrangement uses TRBV7-2 and TRBJ1-6; a weak D match, TRBD1 (6 bases). Trimming took 6 bases from V and 14 from J, leaving 14 bases between them. Germline values: CDR1 SGHTA, CDR2 FQGNSA. This CDR3 is built from 12 residues. Here the CDR3 reads CASSSGVSTLHF. In DNA, the CDR3 is TGTGCCAGCAGTTCAGGGGTTAGCACCCTCCACTTT.

V usage is TRBV19 and J usage is TRBJ2-3, with TRBD2 as a possible D gene (5 bases). V was clipped by 5 bases and J by 2 bases, with 20 bases between them. Germline V gene sequence: CDR1 LNHDA, CDR2 SQIVND (reference sequence). This CDR3 is built from 17 residues. The CDR3 coding sequence is TGTGCCAGTAGTCTTATAACTAGGCCCAGCTACACAGATACGCAGTATTTT. Protein sequence: CASSLITRPSYTDTQYF. Complete variable domain (other parts from reference TRBV19 and TRBJ2-3): DGGITQSPKYLFRKEGQNVTLSCEQNLNHDAMYWYRQDPGQGLRLIYYSQIVNDFQKGDIAEGYSVSREKKESFPLTVTSAQKNPTAFYLCASSLITRPSYTDTQYFGPGTRLTVL.

The rearrangement links TRBV7-8 to TRBJ2-3, with TRBD2 identical over 8 bases. Germline-derived CDR1 and CDR2 are SGHVS and FQNEAQ. V lost 2 bases to trimming and J lost 2 bases; unmatched junction nucleotides: 6. This CDR3 comprises 16 residues. CDR3 amino acids: CASSLRGGGTTDTQYF. Here the CDR3 DNA reads TGTGCCAGCAGCTTAAGGGGCGGGGGGACCACAGATACGCAGTATTTT.

The V gene is TRBV28, the J gene TRBJ2-7; TRBD1 matches 8 bases. The CDR3 contains 12 residues. Germline values: CDR1 MDHEN, CDR2 SYDVKM. J was trimmed by 3 bases and V by 5 bases; bases with no gene match: 0. CDR3 nucleotide sequence: TGTGCCAGCAGTGGGACAGGCTACGAGCAGTACGTC. Translating it yields CASSGTGYEQYV.

The V call is TRBV9, the J call TRBJ1-6; 8 bases fit TRBD1. The CDR3 is 16 amino acids. Germline CDR1 is SGDLS and CDR2 is YYNGEE. V shed 4 bases, J shed 9 bases, and the junction held 12 bases outside the gene matches. The chain's CDR3 is CASSLMDREGTSPLHF. CDR3 bases: TGTGCCAGCAGCCTTATGGACAGGGAAGGGACTTCACCCCTCCACTTT.

V is TRBV7-9 and J is TRBJ2-5; D perhaps matches TRBD1 (6 bases). The CDR3 has 16 residues. The germline gives CDR1 SEHNR, CDR2 FQNEAQ (reference sequence). V was cut by 5 bases and J by 1 base, with 17 bases left in between. DNA for the CDR3: TGTGCCAGCAGCGCAGCGGACAGTGTTGCCCAAGAGACCCAGTACTTC. The encoded protein is CASSAADSVAQETQYF.

The chain combines TRBV5-3 with TRBJ2-7, with a possible D match to TRBD1 (6 bases). TRBV5-3 is an ORF, with its function uncertain. V lost 5 bases to trimming and J lost 1 base, with 19 bases between them. The CDR3 contains 16 residues. The CDR3 loop reads CARSRVLTGWSYEQYF. The CDR3 nucleotides read TGTGCCAGAAGTCGGGTTTTAACAGGGTGGTCCTACGAGCAGTACTTC.

The chain combines TRBV5-6 with TRBJ1-2; tentative D call: TRBD1 (5 bases). Germline V gives CDR1 SGHDT, CDR2 YYEEEE. The CDR3 extends over 14 amino acids. V was clipped by 4 bases and J by 5 bases, with 15 bases between them. CDR3 in amino acids: CASSPTGFGYGYTF. The CDR3 nucleotides are TGTGCCAGCAGCCCCACAGGTTTTGGATATGGCTACACCTTC.

The J gene is TRBJ2-3, the V gene TRBV4-3; TRBD1 matches 7 bases. CDR1 LGHNA and CDR2 YSLEER come from the germline V gene. The junction had 2 bases not matched to a gene; V was cut back by 4 bases and J by 1 base. CDR3 size: 14 residues. The CDR3: CASSPGQGTDTQYF. CDR3 DNA sequence: TGCGCCAGCAGCCCAGGACAGGGCACAGATACGCAGTATTTT.

The V gene is TRBV29-1, the J gene TRBJ2-5, with a possible D match to TRBD1 (5 bases). CDR1 is SQVTM and CDR2 is ANQGSEA in the germline V gene. CDR3 length: 13 amino acids. The V and J ends lost 8 bases and 0 bases respectively, with 13 bases between them. The CDR3 loop is CSTGHAYQETQYF. CDR3 bases: TGCAGCACCGGACACGCGTACCAAGAGACCCAGTACTTC. The full variable domain, in which reference TRBV29-1 and TRBJ2-5 provide the parts outside the CDR3, is SAVISQKPSRDICQRGTSLTIQCQVDSQVTMMFWYRQQPGQSLTLIATANQGSEATYESGFVIDKFPISRPNLTFSTLTVSNMSPEDSSIYLCSTGHAYQETQYFGPGTRLLVL.